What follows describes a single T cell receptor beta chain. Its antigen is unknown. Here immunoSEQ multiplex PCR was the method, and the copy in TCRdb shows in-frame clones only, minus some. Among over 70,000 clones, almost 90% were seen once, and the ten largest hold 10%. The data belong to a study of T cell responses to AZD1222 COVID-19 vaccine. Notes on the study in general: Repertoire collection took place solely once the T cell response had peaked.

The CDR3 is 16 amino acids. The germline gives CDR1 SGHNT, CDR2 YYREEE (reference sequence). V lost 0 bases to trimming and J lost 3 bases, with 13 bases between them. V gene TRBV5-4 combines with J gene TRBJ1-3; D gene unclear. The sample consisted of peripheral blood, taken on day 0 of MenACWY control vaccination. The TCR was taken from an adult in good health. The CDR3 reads CASSLGSTTLGNTIYF. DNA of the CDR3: TGTGCCAGCAGCTTGGGAAGTACCACCCTTGGAAACACCATATATTTT. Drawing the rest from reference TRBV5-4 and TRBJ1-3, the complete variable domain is ETGVTQSPTHLIKTRGQQVTLRCSSQSGHNTVSWYQQALGQGPQFIFQYYREEENGRGNFPPRFSGLQFPNYSSELNVNALELDDSALYLCASSLGSTTLGNTIYFGEGSWLTVV.